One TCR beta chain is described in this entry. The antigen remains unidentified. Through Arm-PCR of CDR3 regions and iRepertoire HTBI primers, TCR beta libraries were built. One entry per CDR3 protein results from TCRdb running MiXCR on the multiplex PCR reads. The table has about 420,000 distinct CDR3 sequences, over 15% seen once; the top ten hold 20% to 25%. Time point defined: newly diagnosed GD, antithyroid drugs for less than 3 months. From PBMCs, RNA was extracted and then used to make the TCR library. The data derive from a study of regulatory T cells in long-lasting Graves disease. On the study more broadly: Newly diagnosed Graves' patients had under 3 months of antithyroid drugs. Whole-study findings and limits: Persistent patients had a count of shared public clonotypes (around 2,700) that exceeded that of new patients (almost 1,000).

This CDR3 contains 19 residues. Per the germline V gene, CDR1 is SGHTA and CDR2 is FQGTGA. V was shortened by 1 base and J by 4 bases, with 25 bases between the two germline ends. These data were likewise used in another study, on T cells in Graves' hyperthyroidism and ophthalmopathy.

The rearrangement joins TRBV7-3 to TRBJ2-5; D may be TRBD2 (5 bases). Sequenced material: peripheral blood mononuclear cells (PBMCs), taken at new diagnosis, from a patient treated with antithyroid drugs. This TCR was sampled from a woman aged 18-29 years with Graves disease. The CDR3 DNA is TGTGCCAGCAGCTTAAGGTACAAGTCGGACTGCGCATTGGGAGAGACCCAGTACTTC. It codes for CASSLRYKSDCALGETQYF.